The clone carrying this T cell receptor beta chain was detected many times. These data belong to a study of blood T cells in healthy people across ages. A second about 7 to 11 cycle PCR used barcoded and J-beta primers. Every single cDNA molecule received a tag from a template-switch adaptor with 12 random nucleotides. TCRdb analysed the 5' RACE reads with MiXCR anew, one entry per CDR3 protein. The sample shows roughly 560,000 distinct CDR3 sequences, approximately 25% of them seen only once. Samples each yielded at least 5.5 micrograms of total RNA. V dropped 1 base and J dropped 2 bases, with 8 bases sitting between them. Per the germline V gene, CDR1 is SGHTA and CDR2 is FQGNSA. The CDR3 spans 14 residues. These data also formed part of another study, on T cells of mothers and their children. That investigation notes: Donors comprised a few healthy Caucasian mothers plus their six children.

Specimen: blood. This clonotype originated in a boy aged 5-17 years in good health. This chain joins TRBV7-2 and TRBJ1-1; D unresolved. The CDR3 bases are TGTGCCAGCAGCTTAGTATCCGGTAACACTGAAGCTTTCTTT. Residues: CASSLVSGNTEAFF.